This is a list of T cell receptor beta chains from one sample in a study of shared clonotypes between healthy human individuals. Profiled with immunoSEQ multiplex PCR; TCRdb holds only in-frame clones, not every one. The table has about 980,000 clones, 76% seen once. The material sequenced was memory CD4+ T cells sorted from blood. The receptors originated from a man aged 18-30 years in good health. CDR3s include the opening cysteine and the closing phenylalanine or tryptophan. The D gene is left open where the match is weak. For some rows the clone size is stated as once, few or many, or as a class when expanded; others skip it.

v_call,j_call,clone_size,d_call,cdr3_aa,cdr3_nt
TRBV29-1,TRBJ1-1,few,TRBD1,CSTGQGHTEAFF,TGCAGCACGGGACAGGGACACACTGAAGCTTTCTTT
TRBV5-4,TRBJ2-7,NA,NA,CASSPAGTGRYEQYF,TGTGCCAGCAGCCCTGCCGGGACGGGCCGCTACGAGCAGTACTTC
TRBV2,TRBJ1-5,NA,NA,CASSGVVGDQPQHF,TGTGCCAGCAGTGGGGTCGTGGGAGATCAGCCCCAGCATTTT
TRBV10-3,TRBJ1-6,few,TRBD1,CAIKGQGDSPLHF,TGTGCCATCAAAGGACAGGGGGATTCACCCCTCCACTTT
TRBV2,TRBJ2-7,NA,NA,CASRAYEQYF,TGTGCCAGCAGAGCTTACGAGCAGTACTTC
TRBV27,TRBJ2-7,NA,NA,CASSPSWGDYEQYF,TGTGCCAGCAGTCCCTCCTGGGGCGATTACGAGCAGTACTTC
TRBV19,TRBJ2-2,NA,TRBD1,CASSSRGQASAGELFF,TGTGCCAGTAGTAGCAGGGGGCAGGCGTCCGCCGGGGAGCTGTTTTTT
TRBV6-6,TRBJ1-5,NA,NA,CASSYYQGLQHF,TGTGCCAGCAGTTACTACCAGGGGCTCCAGCATTTT
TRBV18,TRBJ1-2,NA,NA,CASSISQGIEGYTF,TGTGCCAGCTCCATTTCACAGGGAATAGAGGGCTACACCTTC
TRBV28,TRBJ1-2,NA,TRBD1,CASSSLTGGTLYGYTF,TGTGCCAGCAGTTCCTTGACAGGGGGGACTCTATATGGCTACACCTTC
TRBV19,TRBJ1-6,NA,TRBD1,CASSMVNRGSISPLHF,TGTGCCAGTAGTATGGTAAACAGGGGGTCGATATCACCCCTCCACTTT
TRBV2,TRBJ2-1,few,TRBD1,CASSKQGVSYNEQFF,TGTGCCAGCAGTAAACAGGGGGTCTCCTACAATGAGCAGTTCTTC
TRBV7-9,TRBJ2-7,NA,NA,CASSWAGTSHYEQYF,TGTGCCAGCAGCTGGGCCGGGACTTCGCACTACGAGCAGTACTTC
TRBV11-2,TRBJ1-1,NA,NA,CASSLVPGNTEAFF,TGTGCCAGCAGCTTAGTACCGGGGAACACTGAAGCTTTCTTT
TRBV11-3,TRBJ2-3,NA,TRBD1,CASSPLGGRGLDTQYF,TGTGCCAGCAGCCCGTTGGGGGGCAGGGGGCTAGATACGCAGTATTTT
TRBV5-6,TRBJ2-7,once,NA,CASSRTSTYEQYF,TGTGCCAGCAGTCGAACATCTACCTACGAGCAGTACTTC
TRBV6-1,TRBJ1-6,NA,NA,CASGSPLHF,TGTGCCAGCGGATCACCCCTCCACTTT
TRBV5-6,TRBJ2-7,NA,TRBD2,CASSQGLAVSYEQYF,TGTGCCAGCAGCCAGGGACTAGCGGTTTCCTACGAGCAGTACTTC
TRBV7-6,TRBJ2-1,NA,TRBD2,CASSSILAGTASYNEQFF,TGTGCCAGCAGCTCGATACTAGCGGGGACAGCCTCCTACAATGAGCAGTTCTTC
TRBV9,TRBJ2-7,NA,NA,CASSVVGSTYEQYF,TGTGCCAGCAGCGTAGTGGGTTCCACCTACGAGCAGTACTTC
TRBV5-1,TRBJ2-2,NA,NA,CASSLVLGGTGELFF,TGCGCCAGCAGCTTGGTTTTGGGAGGAACCGGGGAGCTGTTTTTT
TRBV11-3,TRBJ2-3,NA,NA,CASSLDLVVATDTQYF,TGTGCCAGCAGCTTAGATCTCGTAGTCGCCACAGATACGCAGTATTTT
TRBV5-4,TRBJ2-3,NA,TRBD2,CASSRSLAGVTDTQYF,TGTGCCAGCAGCCGTTCACTAGCGGGAGTGACAGATACGCAGTATTTT
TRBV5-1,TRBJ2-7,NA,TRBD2,CASSEGSIAGGPYEQYF,TGCGCCAGCAGTGAGGGCTCAATAGCGGGGGGGCCCTACGAGCAGTACTTC
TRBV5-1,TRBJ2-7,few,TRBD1,CASSFMTGGVDEQYF,TGCGCCAGCAGTTTTATGACAGGGGGCGTCGACGAGCAGTACTTC
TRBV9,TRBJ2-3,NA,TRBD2,CASSTQLAGGTDTQYF,TGTGCCAGCAGCACTCAACTAGCGGGGGGCACAGATACGCAGTATTTT
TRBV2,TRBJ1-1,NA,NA,CASRTDLGGTEAFF,TGTGCCAGCAGGACCGACCTGGGGGGCACTGAAGCTTTCTTT
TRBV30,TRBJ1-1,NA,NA,CAWSVRLNTEAFF,TGTGCCTGGAGCGTCCGACTGAACACTGAAGCTTTCTTT
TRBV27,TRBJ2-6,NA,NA,CASRLAGANVLTF,TGTGCCAGTCGGCTAGCTGGGGCCAACGTCCTGACTTTC
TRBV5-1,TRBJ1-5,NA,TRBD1,CASSPGQGQPQHF,TGCGCCAGCAGCCCCGGACAGGGACAGCCCCAGCATTTT
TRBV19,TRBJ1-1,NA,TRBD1,CASRSWTGPRGTEAFF,TGTGCCAGTAGATCCTGGACAGGGCCACGAGGGACTGAAGCTTTCTTT
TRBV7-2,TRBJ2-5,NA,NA,CASSLAGLHQETQYF,TGTGCCAGCAGCTTAGCGGGACTTCACCAAGAGACCCAGTACTTC
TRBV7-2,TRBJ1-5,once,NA,CASRYDGNQPQHF,TGTGCCAGCAGATATGACGGGAATCAGCCCCAGCATTTT
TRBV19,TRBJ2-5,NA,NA,CASSMLQGMGTQYF,TGTGCCAGTAGTATGCTCCAGGGGATGGGGACCCAGTACTTC
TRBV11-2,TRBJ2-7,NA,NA,CASRPIKLARAYEQYF,TGTGCCAGCAGACCAATAAAGCTAGCGAGAGCCTACGAGCAGTACTTC
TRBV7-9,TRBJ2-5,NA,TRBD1,CASSLRTGGETQYF,TGTGCCAGCAGCTTGAGGACAGGGGGGGAGACCCAGTACTTC
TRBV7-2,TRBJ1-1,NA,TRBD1,CASSLAGTGVTEAFF,TGTGCCAGCAGCTTAGCGGGGACAGGGGTGACTGAAGCTTTCTTT
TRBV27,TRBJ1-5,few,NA,CASSFLRDSNQPQHF,TGTGCCAGCAGTTTCTTACGAGATAGCAATCAGCCCCAGCATTTT
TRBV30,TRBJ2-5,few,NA,CARDSGQETQYF,TGTGCCCGCGATAGCGGACAAGAGACCCAGTACTTC
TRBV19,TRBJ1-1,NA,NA,CASSKRESTEAFF,TGTGCCAGTAGTAAAAGGGAGTCCACTGAAGCTTTCTTT
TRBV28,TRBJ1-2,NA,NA,CASSRRGAKGYTF,TGTGCCAGCAGCCGACGGGGGGCGAAAGGCTACACCTTC
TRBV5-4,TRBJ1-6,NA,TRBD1,CASSLDGQGTHSPLHF,TGTGCCAGCAGCTTGGACGGACAGGGGACACATTCACCCCTCCACTTT
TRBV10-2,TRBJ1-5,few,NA,CATSGQGVSNQPQHF,TGCGCCACCTCGGGGCAGGGAGTGAGCAATCAGCCCCAGCATTTT
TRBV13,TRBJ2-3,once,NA,CASSLDGGQDTQYF,TGTGCCAGCAGCTTAGACGGGGGACAAGATACGCAGTATTTT
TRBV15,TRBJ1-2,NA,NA,CATSRDLVNYGYTF,TGTGCCACCAGCAGAGATTTAGTAAACTATGGCTACACCTTC
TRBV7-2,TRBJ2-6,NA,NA,CASSSFTGQANVLTF,TGTGCCAGCAGCTCGTTCACGGGACAGGCCAACGTCCTGACTTTC
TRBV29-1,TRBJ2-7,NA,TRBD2,CSVDLAGTYEQYF,TGCAGCGTTGACCTAGCGGGGACCTACGAGCAGTACTTC
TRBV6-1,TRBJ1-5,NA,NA,CASSEKGGRTSNQPQHF,TGTGCCAGCAGTGAAAAGGGGGGACGAACTAGCAATCAGCCCCAGCATTTT
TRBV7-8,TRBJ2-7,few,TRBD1,CASSRLAGTANSYEQYF,TGTGCCAGCAGCCGCTTGGCCGGGACAGCGAATTCCTACGAGCAGTACTTC
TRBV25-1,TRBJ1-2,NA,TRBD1,CASSAGTGDYGYTF,TGTGCCAGCAGTGCTGGGACAGGAGACTATGGCTACACCTTC
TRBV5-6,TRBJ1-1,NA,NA,CASSFPPQLEAFF,TGTGCCAGCAGCTTTCCCCCCCAGCTTGAAGCTTTCTTT